This is a list of T cell receptor beta chains from one sample in a study of blood T cell repertoires in COVID-19. TCRdb's table, derived via immunoSEQ multiplex PCR, lists solely in-frame clones and lacks some. The repertoire includes roughly 18,000 clones, roughly 91% of them detected once, and about 16% sits in the top ten. The sequenced sample consisted of peripheral blood. Source of these receptors: a human donor in a cohort sampled during active COVID-19. The CDR3 runs from the conserved cysteine through the conserved F or W. The order of the fields is V gene, clone size, CDR3 length, D gene, J gene, CDR3 protein, CDR3 DNA. A D gene is named only where the DNA matches it firmly. Size is stated for part of the rows, as once, few or many counts, or as a class when the clone is expanded.

TRBV19,once,16,TRBD2,TRBJ2-5,CASSPDSGGPRETQYF,TGTGCCAGTAGTCCAGATAGCGGGGGCCCTAGGGAGACCCAGTACTTC
TRBV9,-,14,TRBD2,TRBJ2-1,CASSPSGGHVEQFF,TGTGCCAGCAGCCCTAGCGGGGGGCATGTTGAGCAGTTCTTC
TRBV5-4,-,18,TRBD1,TRBJ2-6,CASSARDRALSGANVLTF,TGTGCCAGCAGCGCTCGGGACAGGGCGCTTTCTGGGGCCAACGTCCTGACTTTC
TRBV18,few,14,-,TRBJ2-1,CASSEGSSYNEQFF,TGTGCCAGCTCCGAAGGGAGCTCCTACAATGAGCAGTTCTTC
TRBV4-1,-,16,-,TRBJ2-1,CASSQDRQGRKDEQFF,TGCGCCAGCAGCCAAGATCGCCAGGGGCGAAAGGATGAGCAGTTCTTC
TRBV11-2,-,16,TRBD2,TRBJ2-5,CASSLDLPSGGETQYF,TGTGCCAGCAGCTTAGACCTCCCCTCGGGGGGAGAGACCCAGTACTTC
TRBV6-4,-,15,TRBD2,TRBJ2-1,CASSPAGGSSFEQFF,TGTGCCAGCAGCCCAGCGGGGGGATCCTCATTTGAGCAGTTCTTC
TRBV28,large,13,-,TRBJ1-2,CASSLSAGGGYTF,TGTGCCAGCAGTTTATCGGCGGGGGGTGGCTACACCTTC
TRBV6-2/TRBV6-3,-,15,-,TRBJ1-5,CASSYNGDSNQPQHF,TGTGCCAGCAGTTACAACGGGGATAGCAATCAGCCCCAGCATTTT
TRBV10-3,-,15,TRBD1,TRBJ2-3,CAISADRGFTYTQYF,TGTGCCATCAGTGCAGACAGGGGGTTCACGTATACGCAGTATTTT
TRBV27,-,15,TRBD1,TRBJ2-1,CASSPRGLSYNEQFF,TGTGCCAGCAGCCCTAGGGGGCTATCCTACAATGAGCAGTTCTTC
TRBV2,-,16,TRBD1,TRBJ1-2,CASSPRAGGSNYGYTF,TGTGCCAGCAGTCCTCGGGCAGGGGGTTCTAACTATGGCTACACCTTC
TRBV30,few,12,TRBD2,TRBJ2-7,CALHPGGYEQYF,TGTGCCCTGCATCCGGGGGGTTACGAGCAGTACTTC
TRBV19,-,15,TRBD2,TRBJ2-4,CASSIDSVSGGIQYF,TGTGCCAGTAGTATCGACAGCGTTTCGGGGGGCATTCAGTACTTC
TRBV10-3,-,12,-,TRBJ1-5,CAISGGGQPQHF,TGTGCCATCAGTGGGGGGGGACAGCCCCAGCATTTT
TRBV11-2,-,18,-,TRBJ1-5,CASSSGPGTGYSNQPQHF,TGTGCCAGCAGCTCGGGGCCTGGTACAGGGTATAGCAATCAGCCCCAGCATTTT
TRBV19,-,16,TRBD1,TRBJ2-2,CASSIAGTANTGELFF,TGTGCCAGTAGTATAGCCGGGACAGCGAACACCGGGGAGCTGTTTTTT
TRBV9,few,17,-,TRBJ2-1,CASSAFASSVSYNEQFF,TGTGCCAGCAGCGCCTTCGCCTCTAGCGTTTCATACAATGAGCAGTTCTTC
TRBV19,-,14,TRBD2,TRBJ2-7,CASSTGTTWVEQYF,TGTGCCAGTAGTACTGGGACTACCTGGGTCGAGCAGTACTTC
TRBV27,-,12,-,TRBJ2-1,CASSLPNNEQFF,TGTGCCAGCAGCCTCCCTAACAATGAGCAGTTCTTC
TRBV12-5,-,14,-,TRBJ2-3,CASGLLQGMDTQYF,TGTGCTAGTGGTTTGCTCCAGGGCATGGATACGCAGTATTTT
TRBV28,-,14,TRBD2,TRBJ2-7,CASSSSGRPSEQYF,TGTGCCAGCAGTTCGAGCGGGAGGCCCTCCGAGCAGTACTTC
TRBV3-1/TRBV3-2,once,14,TRBD1,TRBJ1-1,CASSLGQGGTEAFF,TGTGCCAGCAGCCTTGGACAGGGTGGAACTGAAGCTTTCTTT
TRBV30,-,15,-,TRBJ2-3,CAYRGSLQSTDTQYF,TGTGCCTACCGTGGTAGCCTCCAAAGCACAGATACGCAGTATTTT
TRBV18,once,16,TRBD1,TRBJ1-2,CASSPETGKNNYGYTF,TGTGCCAGCTCACCTGAGACAGGGAAAAATAACTATGGCTACACCTTC
TRBV7-3,-,14,TRBD1,TRBJ2-5,CASSSTGGGKTQYF,TGTGCCAGCAGTTCTACAGGGGGCGGGAAGACCCAGTACTTC
TRBV27,-,16,TRBD2,TRBJ2-3,CASSLLSGGARDTQYF,TGTGCCAGCAGTTTACTTAGCGGGGGGGCCAGGGATACGCAGTATTTT
TRBV7-2,-,14,TRBD1,TRBJ1-5,CASSPRGSNQPQHF,TGTGCCAGCAGCCCCAGGGGGAGCAATCAGCCCCAGCATTTT
TRBV2,-,14,-,TRBJ1-5,CASMIRTESQPQHF,TGTGCCAGCATGATCAGGACAGAGAGTCAGCCCCAGCATTTT
TRBV18,-,15,TRBD1,TRBJ2-5,CASSPMGQGKETQYF,TGTGCCAGCTCACCAATGGGACAGGGGAAAGAGACCCAGTACTTC
TRBV11-2,once,15,-,TRBJ2-3,CASSLMAVRTDTQYF,TGTGCCAGCAGCTTGATGGCGGTCCGCACAGATACGCAGTATTTT
TRBV7-2,-,16,TRBD1,TRBJ1-1,CASSSDRGRWNTEAFF,TGTGCCAGCAGCTCAGACAGGGGTAGGTGGAACACTGAAGCTTTCTTT
TRBV30,-,14,TRBD1,TRBJ1-5,CAWSGDRVDQPQHF,TGTGCCTGGAGTGGGGACAGGGTGGATCAGCCCCAGCATTTT
TRBV10-3,once,12,-,TRBJ1-1,CAIREVGTEAFF,TGTGCCATCCGGGAGGTTGGCACTGAAGCTTTCTTT
TRBV4-1,-,15,-,TRBJ2-7,CASSQGDRPSYEQYF,TGCGCCAGCAGCCAAGGAGACAGGCCTTCCTACGAGCAGTACTTC
TRBV5-5,-,15,TRBD1,TRBJ1-6,CASSWTGKENSPLHF,TGTGCCAGCAGCTGGACAGGGAAGGAGAATTCACCCCTCCACTTT
TRBV9,-,15,TRBD2,TRBJ2-3,CASSHSGTYTDTQYF,TGTGCCAGCTCCCATAGCGGGACCTACACAGATACGCAGTATTTT
TRBV6-5,-,15,TRBD1,TRBJ1-2,CASSPRTGGGNGYTF,TGTGCCAGCAGTCCTCGGACAGGGGGAGGTAATGGCTACACCTTC
TRBV7-9,-,15,TRBD1,TRBJ2-3,CASSLGGQGTDTQYF,TGTGCCAGCAGCTTAGGCGGACAGGGCACAGATACGCAGTATTTT
TRBV10-3,-,18,TRBD2,TRBJ2-1,CAISESASGPSSYNEQFF,TGTGCCATCAGTGAGTCGGCTAGCGGGCCGAGCTCCTACAATGAGCAGTTCTTC
TRBV6-4,-,13,-,TRBJ1-6,CASSDSRGSPLHF,TGTGCCAGCAGTGACTCCCGGGGTTCACCCCTCCACTTT
TRBV27,-,14,-,TRBJ2-7,CASRRGSDGYEQYF,TGTGCCAGCAGACGGGGGTCGGATGGCTACGAGCAGTACTTC
TRBV10-3,-,14,TRBD1,TRBJ2-2,CAMYGDSGTGELFF,TGTGCCATGTACGGGGACAGTGGCACCGGGGAGCTGTTTTTT
TRBV28,-,13,-,TRBJ1-4,CATLRGGGEKLFF,TGTGCCACCCTGAGGGGGGGCGGTGAAAAACTGTTTTTT
TRBV4-2,-,15,TRBD1,TRBJ1-2,CASSQVTGPDYGYTF,TGTGCCAGCAGCCAAGTGACAGGGCCCGACTATGGCTACACCTTC
TRBV3-1/TRBV3-2,once,18,TRBD2,TRBJ2-1,CASSQGSGGAVVLNEQFF,TGTGCCAGCAGCCAAGGTAGCGGGGGGGCGGTAGTGCTCAATGAGCAGTTCTTC
TRBV7-3,-,14,-,TRBJ1-5,CASSPRGGGQPQHF,TGTGCCAGCAGCCCGAGGGGGGGCGGTCAGCCCCAGCATTTT
TRBV11-3,once,15,TRBD1,TRBJ2-1,CASSLDAGGKDEQFF,TGTGCCAGCAGCTTAGATGCAGGGGGCAAGGATGAGCAGTTCTTC
TRBV19,-,15,TRBD1,TRBJ1-1,CASSFDRGGSTEAFF,TGTGCCAGTAGTTTTGACAGGGGCGGGAGCACTGAAGCTTTCTTT
TRBV28,-,18,TRBD1,TRBJ1-5,CASSFRAGGWGGNQPQHF,TGTGCCAGCAGTTTTAGGGCAGGGGGCTGGGGCGGCAATCAGCCCCAGCATTTT
TRBV27,few,12,-,TRBJ2-7,CASSLRSHEQYF,TGTGCCAGCAGTCTTAGGAGCCACGAGCAGTACTTC